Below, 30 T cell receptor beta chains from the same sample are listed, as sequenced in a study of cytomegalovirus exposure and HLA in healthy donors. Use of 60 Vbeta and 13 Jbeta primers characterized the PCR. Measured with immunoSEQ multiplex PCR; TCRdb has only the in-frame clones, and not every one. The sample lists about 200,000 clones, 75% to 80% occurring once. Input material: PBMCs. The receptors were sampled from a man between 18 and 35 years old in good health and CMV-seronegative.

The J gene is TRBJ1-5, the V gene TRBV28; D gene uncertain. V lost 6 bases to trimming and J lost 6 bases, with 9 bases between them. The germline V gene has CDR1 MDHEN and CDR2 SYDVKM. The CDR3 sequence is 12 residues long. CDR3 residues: CASREVGQPQHF. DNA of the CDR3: TGTGCCAGCAGGGAGGTTGGTCAGCCCCAGCATTTT.

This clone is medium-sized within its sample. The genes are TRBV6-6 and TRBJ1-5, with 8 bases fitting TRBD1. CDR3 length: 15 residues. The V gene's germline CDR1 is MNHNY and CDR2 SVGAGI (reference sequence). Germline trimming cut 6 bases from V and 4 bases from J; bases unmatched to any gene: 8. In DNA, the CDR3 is TGTGCCAGCAGCTGGACAGGGTTTGGAAATCAGCCCCAGCATTTT. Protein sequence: CASSWTGFGNQPQHF.

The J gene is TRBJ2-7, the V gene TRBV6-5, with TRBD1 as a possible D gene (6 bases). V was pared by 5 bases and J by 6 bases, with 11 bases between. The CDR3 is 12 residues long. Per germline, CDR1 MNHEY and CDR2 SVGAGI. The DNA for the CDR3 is TGTGCCAGCAGTCCCAACAGGGTCGAGCAGTACTTC. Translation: CASSPNRVEQYF.

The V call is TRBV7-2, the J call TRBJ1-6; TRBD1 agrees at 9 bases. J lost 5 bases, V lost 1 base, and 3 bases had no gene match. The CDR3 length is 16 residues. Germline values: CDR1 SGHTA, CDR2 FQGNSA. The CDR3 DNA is TGTGCCAGCAGCTTAGTAGGGACAGGGAATAATTCACCCCTCCACTTT. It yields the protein CASSLVGTGNNSPLHF.

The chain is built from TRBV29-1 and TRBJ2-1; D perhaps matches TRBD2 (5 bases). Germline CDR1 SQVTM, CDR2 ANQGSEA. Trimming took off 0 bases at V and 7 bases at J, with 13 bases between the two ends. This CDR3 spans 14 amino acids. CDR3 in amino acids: CSVEEKDYRNEQFF. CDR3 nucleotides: TGCAGCGTTGAAGAAAAAGACTATAGGAATGAGCAGTTCTTC.

CDR3 DNA sequence: TGTGCCAGCAGCCTGGGACATCTAGAGACCCAGTACTTC. It translates to CASSLGHLETQYF. The genes are TRBV7-3 and TRBJ2-5; D possibly corresponds to TRBD1 (6 bases). V lost 5 bases and J 4 bases, leaving 11 bases between the germline ends. The CDR3 has 13 residues. Per germline, CDR1 SGHTA and CDR2 FQGTGA.

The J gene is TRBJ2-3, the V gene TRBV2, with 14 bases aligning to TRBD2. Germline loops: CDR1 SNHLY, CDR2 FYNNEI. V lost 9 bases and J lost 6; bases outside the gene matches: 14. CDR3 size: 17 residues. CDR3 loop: CARAGLAGEVLRDTQYF. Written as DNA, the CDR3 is TGTGCCAGAGCGGGACTAGCGGGAGAAGTACTTAGGGATACGCAGTATTTT.

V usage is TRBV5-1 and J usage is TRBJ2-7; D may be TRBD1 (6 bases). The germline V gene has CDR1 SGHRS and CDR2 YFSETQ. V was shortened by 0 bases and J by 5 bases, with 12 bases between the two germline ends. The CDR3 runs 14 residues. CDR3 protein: CASSLGQGTDEQYF. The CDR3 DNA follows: TGCGCCAGCAGCTTGGGGCAGGGGACCGACGAGCAGTACTTC.

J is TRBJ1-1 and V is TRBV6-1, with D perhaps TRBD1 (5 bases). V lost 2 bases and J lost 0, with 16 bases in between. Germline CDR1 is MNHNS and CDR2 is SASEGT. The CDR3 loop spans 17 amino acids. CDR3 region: CASSEMAGRGLNTEAFF. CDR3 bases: TGTGCCAGCAGTGAAATGGCAGGGAGGGGCCTGAACACTGAAGCTTTCTTT.

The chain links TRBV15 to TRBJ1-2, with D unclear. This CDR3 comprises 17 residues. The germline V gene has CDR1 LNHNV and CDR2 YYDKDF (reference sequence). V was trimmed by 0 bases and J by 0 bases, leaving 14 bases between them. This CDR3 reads CATSRDLSEGANYGYTF. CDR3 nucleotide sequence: TGTGCCACCAGCAGAGATCTTTCGGAGGGAGCTAACTATGGCTACACCTTC.

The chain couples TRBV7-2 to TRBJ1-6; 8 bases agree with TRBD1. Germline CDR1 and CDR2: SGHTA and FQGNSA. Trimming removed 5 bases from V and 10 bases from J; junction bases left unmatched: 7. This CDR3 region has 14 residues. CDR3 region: CASSPDRVASPLHF. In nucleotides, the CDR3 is TGTGCCAGCAGCCCGGACAGGGTGGCCTCACCCCTCCACTTT.

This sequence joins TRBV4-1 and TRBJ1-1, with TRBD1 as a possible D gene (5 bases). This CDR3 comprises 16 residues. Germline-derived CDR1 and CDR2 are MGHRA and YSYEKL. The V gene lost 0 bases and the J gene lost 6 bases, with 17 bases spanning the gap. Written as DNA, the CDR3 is TGCGCCAGCAGCCAAGATCCGCAGGGCCCACTCGCTGAAGCTTTCTTT. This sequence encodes CASSQDPQGPLAEAFF.

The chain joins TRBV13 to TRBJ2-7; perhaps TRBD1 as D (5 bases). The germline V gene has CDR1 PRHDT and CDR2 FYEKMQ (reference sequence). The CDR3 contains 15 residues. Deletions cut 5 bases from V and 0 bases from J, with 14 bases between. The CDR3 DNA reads TGTGCCAGCAGCCCAGAGACTCAGGGCTCCTACGAGCAGTACTTC. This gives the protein CASSPETQGSYEQYF.

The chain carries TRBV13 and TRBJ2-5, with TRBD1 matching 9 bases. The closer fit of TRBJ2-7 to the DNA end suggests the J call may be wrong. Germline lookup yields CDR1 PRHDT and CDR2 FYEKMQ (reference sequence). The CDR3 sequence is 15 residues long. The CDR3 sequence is CASSQPGTGPDEQYF. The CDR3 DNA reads TGTGCCAGCAGCCAACCAGGGACAGGGCCCGACGAGCAGTACTTC.

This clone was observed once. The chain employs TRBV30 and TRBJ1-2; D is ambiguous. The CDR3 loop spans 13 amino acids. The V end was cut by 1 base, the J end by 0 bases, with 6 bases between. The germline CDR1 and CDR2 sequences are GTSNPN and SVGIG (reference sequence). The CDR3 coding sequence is TGTGCCTGGAGTGGGCTCCCTAACTATGGCTACACCTTC. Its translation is CAWSGLPNYGYTF.

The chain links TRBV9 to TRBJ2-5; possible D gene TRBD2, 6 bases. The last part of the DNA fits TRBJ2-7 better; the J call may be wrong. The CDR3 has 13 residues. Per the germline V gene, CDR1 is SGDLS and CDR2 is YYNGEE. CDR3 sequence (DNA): TGTGCCAGCAGCCTTACTAGCCGCGACGAGCAGTACTTC. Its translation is CASSLTSRDEQYF.

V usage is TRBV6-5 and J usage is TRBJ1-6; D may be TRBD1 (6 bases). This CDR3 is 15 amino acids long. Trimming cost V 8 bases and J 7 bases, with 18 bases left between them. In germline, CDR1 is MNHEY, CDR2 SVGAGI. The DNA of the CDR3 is TGTGCCAGCGGAGCCTTGGACAGACTCAATTCACCCCTCCACTTT. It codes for CASGALDRLNSPLHF.

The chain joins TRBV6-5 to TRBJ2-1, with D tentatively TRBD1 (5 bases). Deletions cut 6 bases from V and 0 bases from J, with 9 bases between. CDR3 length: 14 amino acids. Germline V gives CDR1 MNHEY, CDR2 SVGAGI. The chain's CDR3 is CASSLGASYNEQFF. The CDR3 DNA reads TGTGCCAGCAGCCTAGGGGCCTCCTACAATGAGCAGTTCTTC.

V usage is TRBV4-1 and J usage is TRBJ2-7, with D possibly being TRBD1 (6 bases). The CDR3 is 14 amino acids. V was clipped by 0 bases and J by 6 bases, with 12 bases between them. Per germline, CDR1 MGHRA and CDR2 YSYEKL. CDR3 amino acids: CASSQDSTGPEQYF. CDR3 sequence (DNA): TGCGCCAGCAGCCAAGACAGTACAGGGCCCGAGCAGTACTTC.

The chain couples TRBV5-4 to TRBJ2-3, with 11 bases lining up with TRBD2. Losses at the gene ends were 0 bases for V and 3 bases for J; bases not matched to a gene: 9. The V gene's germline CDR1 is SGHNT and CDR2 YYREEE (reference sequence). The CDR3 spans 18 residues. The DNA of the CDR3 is TGTGCCAGCAGCTTGGAACCCCTACTAGCGGGGGATACAGATACGCAGTATTTT. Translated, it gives CASSLEPLLAGDTDTQYF.

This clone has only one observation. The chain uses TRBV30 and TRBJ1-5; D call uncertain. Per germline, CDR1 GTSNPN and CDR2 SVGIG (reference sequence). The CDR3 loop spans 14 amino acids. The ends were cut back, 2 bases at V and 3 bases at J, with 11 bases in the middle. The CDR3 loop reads CAWSSGTYNQPQHF. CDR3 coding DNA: TGTGCCTGGAGTTCGGGAACTTACAATCAGCCCCAGCATTTT.

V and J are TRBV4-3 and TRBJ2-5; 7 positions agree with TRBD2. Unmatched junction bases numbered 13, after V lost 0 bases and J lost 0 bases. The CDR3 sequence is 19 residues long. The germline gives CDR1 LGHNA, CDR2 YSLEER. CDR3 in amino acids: CASSQDWALGGRYQETQYF. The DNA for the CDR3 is TGCGCCAGCAGCCAAGATTGGGCGCTAGGCGGGAGATACCAAGAGACCCAGTACTTC.

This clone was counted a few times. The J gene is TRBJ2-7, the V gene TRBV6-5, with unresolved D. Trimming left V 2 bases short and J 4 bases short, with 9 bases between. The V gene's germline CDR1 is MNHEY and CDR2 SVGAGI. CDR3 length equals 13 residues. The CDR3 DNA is TGTGCCAGCAGTTACGGGCCAGTATACGAGCAGTACTTC. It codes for CASSYGPVYEQYF.

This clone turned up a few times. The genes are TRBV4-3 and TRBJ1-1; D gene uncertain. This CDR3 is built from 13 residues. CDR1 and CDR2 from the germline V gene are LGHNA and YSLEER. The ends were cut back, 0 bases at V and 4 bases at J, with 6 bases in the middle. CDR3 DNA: TGCGCCAGCAGCCAAGATGGGAGCACTGAAGCTTTCTTT. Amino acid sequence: CASSQDGSTEAFF.

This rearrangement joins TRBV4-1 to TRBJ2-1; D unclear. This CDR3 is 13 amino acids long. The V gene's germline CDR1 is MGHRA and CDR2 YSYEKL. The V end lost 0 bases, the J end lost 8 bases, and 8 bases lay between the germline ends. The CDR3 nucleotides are TGCGCCAGCAGCCAAGATCGCGGTCATGAGCAGTTCTTC. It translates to CASSQDRGHEQFF.

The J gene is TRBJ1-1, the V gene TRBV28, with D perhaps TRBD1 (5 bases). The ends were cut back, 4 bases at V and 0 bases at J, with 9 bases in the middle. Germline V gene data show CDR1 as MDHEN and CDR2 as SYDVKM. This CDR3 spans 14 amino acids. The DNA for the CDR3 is TGTGCCAGCAGTTGGGCAGGGTTGAACACTGAAGCTTTCTTT. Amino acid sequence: CASSWAGLNTEAFF.

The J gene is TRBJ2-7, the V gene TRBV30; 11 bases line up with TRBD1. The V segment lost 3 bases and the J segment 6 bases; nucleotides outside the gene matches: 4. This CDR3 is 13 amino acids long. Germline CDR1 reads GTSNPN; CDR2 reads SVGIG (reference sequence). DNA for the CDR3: TGTGCCTGGAGGGGGACAGGGGGGGGCGAGCAGTACTTC. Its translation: CAWRGTGGGEQYF.

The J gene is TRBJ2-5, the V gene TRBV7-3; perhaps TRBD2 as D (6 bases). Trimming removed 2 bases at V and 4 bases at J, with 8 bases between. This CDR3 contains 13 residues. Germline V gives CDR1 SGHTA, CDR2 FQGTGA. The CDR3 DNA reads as TGTGCCAGCAGCTTAGGGGGGTCAGAGACCCAGTACTTC. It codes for CASSLGGSETQYF.

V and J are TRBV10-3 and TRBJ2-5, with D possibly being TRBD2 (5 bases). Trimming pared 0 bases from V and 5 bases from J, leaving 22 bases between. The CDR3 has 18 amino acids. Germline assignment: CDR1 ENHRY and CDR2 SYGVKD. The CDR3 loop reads CAISESIARGHVGETQYF. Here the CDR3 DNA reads TGTGCCATCAGTGAGTCGATCGCCCGGGGTCACGTTGGGGAGACCCAGTACTTC.

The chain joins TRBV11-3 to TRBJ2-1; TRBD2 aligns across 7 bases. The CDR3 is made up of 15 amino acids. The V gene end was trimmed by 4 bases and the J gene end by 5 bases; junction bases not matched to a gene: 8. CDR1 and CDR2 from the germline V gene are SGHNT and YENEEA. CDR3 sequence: CASSSREGPDNEQFF. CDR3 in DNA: TGTGCCAGCAGCTCCAGGGAGGGTCCCGACAATGAGCAGTTCTTC.